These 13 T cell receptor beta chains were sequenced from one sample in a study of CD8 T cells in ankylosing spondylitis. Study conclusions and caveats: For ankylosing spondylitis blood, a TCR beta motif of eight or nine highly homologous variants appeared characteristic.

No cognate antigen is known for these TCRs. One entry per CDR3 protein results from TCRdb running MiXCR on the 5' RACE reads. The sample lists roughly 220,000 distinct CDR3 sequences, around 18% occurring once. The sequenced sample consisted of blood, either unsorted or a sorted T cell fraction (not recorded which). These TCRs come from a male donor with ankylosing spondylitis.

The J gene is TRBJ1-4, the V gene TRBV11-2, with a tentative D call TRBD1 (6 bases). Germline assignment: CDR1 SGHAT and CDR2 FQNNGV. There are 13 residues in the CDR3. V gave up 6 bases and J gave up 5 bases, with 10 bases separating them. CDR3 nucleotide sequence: TGTGCCAGCAGAGAGCAGGGGAATGAAAAACTGTTTTTT. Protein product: CASREQGNEKLFF.

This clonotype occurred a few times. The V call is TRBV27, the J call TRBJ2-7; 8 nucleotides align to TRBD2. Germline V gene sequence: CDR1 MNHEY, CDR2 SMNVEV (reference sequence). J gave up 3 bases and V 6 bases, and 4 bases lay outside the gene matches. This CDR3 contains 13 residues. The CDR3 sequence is CASRLAANYEQYF. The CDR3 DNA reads TGTGCCAGCAGACTAGCGGCCAACTACGAGCAGTACTTC.

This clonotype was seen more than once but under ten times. Here the CDR3 DNA reads TGTGCCAGCAGTTGGACCGACGGAACAGATACGCAGTATTTT. Translating gives CASSWTDGTDTQYF. This rearrangement joins TRBV12-3 or TRBV12-4 to TRBJ2-3; no firm D call. V was clipped by 4 bases and J by 3 bases, with 11 bases between them. The CDR3 is 14 amino acids.

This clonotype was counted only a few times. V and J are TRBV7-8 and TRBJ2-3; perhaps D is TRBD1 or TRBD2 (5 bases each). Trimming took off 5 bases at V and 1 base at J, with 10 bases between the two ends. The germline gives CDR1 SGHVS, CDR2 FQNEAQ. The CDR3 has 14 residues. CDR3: CASSPRGGTDTQYF. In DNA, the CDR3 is TGTGCCAGCAGCCCTAGAGGGGGCACAGATACGCAGTATTTT.

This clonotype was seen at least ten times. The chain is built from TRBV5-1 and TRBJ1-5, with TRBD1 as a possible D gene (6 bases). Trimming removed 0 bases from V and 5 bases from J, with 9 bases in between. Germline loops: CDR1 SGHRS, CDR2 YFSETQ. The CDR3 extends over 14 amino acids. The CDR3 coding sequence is TGCGCCAGCAGCTTGGACAGGGAGGATCAGCCCCAGCATTTT. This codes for CASSLDREDQPQHF.

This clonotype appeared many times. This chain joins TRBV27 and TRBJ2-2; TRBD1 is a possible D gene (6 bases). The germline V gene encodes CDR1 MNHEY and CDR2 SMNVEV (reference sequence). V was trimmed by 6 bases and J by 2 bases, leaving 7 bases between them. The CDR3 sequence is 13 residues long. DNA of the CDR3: TGTGCCAGCAGGGACAGAAACACCGGGGAGCTGTTTTTT. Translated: CASRDRNTGELFF.

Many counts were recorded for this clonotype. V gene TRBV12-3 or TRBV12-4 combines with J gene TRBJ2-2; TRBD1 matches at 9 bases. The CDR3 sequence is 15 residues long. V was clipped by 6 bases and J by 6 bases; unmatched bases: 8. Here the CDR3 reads CASRGDRDLSGELFF. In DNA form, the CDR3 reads TGTGCCAGCAGGGGGGACAGGGACTTATCCGGGGAGCTGTTTTTT.

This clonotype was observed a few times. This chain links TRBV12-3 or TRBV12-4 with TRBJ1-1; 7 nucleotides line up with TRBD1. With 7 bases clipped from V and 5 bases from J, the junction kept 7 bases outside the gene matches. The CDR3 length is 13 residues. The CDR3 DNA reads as TGTGCCAGCACGTCCTACAGGGGTACTGAAGCTTTCTTT. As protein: CASTSYRGTEAFF.

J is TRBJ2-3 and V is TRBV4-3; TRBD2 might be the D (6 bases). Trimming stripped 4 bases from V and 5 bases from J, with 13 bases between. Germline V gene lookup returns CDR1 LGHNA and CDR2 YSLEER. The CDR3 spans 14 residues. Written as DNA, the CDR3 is TGCGCCAGCAGCCGCGGCGGGGCTTTAGATACGCAGTATTTT. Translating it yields CASSRGGALDTQYF.

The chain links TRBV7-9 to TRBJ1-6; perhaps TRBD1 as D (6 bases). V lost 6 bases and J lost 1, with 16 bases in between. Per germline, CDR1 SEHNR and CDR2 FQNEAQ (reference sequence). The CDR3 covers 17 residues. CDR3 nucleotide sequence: TGTGCCAGCAGTCAAGTAGGGGGGAGGTCCTATAATTCACCCCTCCACTTT. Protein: CASSQVGGRSYNSPLHF.

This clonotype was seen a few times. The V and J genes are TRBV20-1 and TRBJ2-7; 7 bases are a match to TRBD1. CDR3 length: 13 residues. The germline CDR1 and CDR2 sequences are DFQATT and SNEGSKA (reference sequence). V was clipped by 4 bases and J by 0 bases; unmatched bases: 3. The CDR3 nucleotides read TGCAGTGCTATGGACAGGTACTCCTACGAGCAGTACTTC. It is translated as CSAMDRYSYEQYF.

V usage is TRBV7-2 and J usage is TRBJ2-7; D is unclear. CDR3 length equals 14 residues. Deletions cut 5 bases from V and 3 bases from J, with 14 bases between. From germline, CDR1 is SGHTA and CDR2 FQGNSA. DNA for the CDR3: TGTGCCAGCAGCCCAGGTGGGTCGGACTACGAGCAGTACTTC. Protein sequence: CASSPGGSDYEQYF.

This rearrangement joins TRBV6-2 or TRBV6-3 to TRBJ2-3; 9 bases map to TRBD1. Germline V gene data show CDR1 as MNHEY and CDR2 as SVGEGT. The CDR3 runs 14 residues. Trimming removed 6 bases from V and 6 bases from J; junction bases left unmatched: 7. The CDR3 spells CASSRGTGTDTQYF. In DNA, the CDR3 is TGTGCCAGCAGCCGGGGGACAGGGACCGATACGCAGTATTTT.